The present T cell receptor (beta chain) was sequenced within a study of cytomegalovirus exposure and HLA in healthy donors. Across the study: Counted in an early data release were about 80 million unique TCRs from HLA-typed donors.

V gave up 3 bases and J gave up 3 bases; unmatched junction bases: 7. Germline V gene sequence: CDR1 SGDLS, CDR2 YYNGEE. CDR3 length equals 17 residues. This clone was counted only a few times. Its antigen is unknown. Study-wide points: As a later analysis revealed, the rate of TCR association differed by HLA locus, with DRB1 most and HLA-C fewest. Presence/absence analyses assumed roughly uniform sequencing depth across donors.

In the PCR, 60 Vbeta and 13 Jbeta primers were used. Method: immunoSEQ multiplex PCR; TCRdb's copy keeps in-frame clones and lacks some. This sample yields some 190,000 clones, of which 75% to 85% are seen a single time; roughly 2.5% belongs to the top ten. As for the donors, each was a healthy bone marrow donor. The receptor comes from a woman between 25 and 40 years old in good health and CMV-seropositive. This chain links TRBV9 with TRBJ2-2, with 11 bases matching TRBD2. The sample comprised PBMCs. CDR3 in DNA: TGTGCCAGCAGCGCGACTAGCGGGGACCTCGACACCGGGGAGCTGTTTTTT. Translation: CASSATSGDLDTGELFF.